One and the same sample provided the 2 T cell receptor beta chains below, sequenced in a study of cytomegalovirus exposure and HLA in healthy donors. The PCR contained 60 Vbeta and 13 Jbeta primers. Sequenced by immunoSEQ multiplex PCR; TCRdb stores in-frame clones only, minus some. The sample holds 150,000 to 180,000 clones, roughly 74% seen once. The sequenced sample consisted of PBMCs. Every receptor here comes from a man aged 18 to 29 in good health and CMV-seronegative.

CDR3 DNA: TGTGCCAGCAGCCCAGGGACACCGGGGGGCTACACCTTC. Translation gives CASSPGTPGGYTF. The rearrangement uses TRBV5-5 and TRBJ1-2; D is perhaps TRBD1 (6 bases). The germline V gene encodes CDR1 SGHKS and CDR2 YYEKEE (reference sequence). Trimming removed 4 bases at V and 8 bases at J, with 15 bases between. This CDR3 spans 13 amino acids.

This clone was found a few times. The germline gene is not matched at one end of the junction; a read error may be the cause. The genes are TRBV5-5 and TRBJ2-6, with D perhaps matching TRBD1 (5 bases). Germline-derived CDR1 and CDR2 are SGHKS and YYEKEE (reference sequence). The CDR3 sequence is 15 residues long. CDR3 in DNA: TGTGCCAGCAGCCTACACTTCTCTGGGGCCAACGGCCTGACTTTC. It is translated as CASSLHFSGANGLTF.